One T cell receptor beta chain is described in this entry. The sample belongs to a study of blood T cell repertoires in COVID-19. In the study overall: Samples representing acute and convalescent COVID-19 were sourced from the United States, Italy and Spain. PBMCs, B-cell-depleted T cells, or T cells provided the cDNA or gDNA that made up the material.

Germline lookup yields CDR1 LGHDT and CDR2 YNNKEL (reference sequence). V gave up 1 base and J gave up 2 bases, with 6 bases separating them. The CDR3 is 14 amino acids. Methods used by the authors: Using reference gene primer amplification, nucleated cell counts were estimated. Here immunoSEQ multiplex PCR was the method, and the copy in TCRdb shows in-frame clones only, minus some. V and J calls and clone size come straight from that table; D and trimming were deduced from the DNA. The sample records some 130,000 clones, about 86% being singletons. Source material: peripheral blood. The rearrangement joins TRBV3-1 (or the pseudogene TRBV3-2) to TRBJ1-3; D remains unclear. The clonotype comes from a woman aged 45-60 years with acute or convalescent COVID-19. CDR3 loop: CASSQVGTGNTIYF. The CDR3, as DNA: TGTGCCAGCAGCCAAGTGGGCACTGGAAACACCATATATTTT.